This T cell receptor (beta chain) was recorded in a study of neurological immune-mediated disorders. The CDR3 contains 15 residues. Per the germline V gene, CDR1 is LGHNA and CDR2 is YSLEER. Trimming took 6 bases from V and 5 from J; bases not matched to a gene: 8. This clonotype was detected ten times or more. cDNA was made by 5'RACE with 10-nucleotide random UMIs. Each CDR3 protein gets one entry after TCRdb re-called the 5' RACE reads with MiXCR. Here the sample spans tens of thousands of distinct CDR3 sequences, roughly a sixth being singletons. The sequencing input was PBMCs. The receptor was isolated from a woman between 40 and 50 years old in good health. This rearrangement joins TRBV4-3 to TRBJ2-5, with 11 bases fitting TRBD2. The CDR3 loop is CASSRIAGGRETQYF. CDR3 sequence (DNA): TGCGCCAGCAGTCGTATAGCGGGGGGGCGCGAGACCCAGTACTTC.